The rows below give T cell receptor beta chains drawn from one sample of a study of blood T cell repertoires in COVID-19. The data were produced by immunoSEQ multiplex PCR, yet TCRdb's version contains in-frame clones alone and is incomplete. The table lists about 97,000 clones, over 80% of them singletons. Input material: peripheral blood. The receptors were sampled from a man between 50 and 59 years old with active COVID-19. Both conserved end residues are part of each CDR3. A D gene is named only where the DNA matches it firmly. A clone size is listed for some rows: how often the clone was seen (once, few, many), or a class if it is expanded.

CDR3 DNA	CDR3 protein	V gene	J gene	D gene	clone size
TGTGCCGCGACCGGAGGGGATGTTTCTACCGGGGCCAACGTCCTGACTTTC	CAATGGDVSTGANVLTF	TRBV30	TRBJ2-6	NA	NA
TGTGCCAGCAGTAGCTGGGGACTAGCGGGAGGGCCGGGGGCAGATACGCAGTATTTT	CASSSWGLAGGPGADTQYF	TRBV28	TRBJ2-3	TRBD2	NA
TGTGCCAGTAGGCCGGGGGGTTCGAGCTCCTACAATGAGCAGTTCTTC	CASRPGGSSSYNEQFF	TRBV19	TRBJ2-1	TRBD2	NA
TGTGCCAGTAGTATACACGGGACTAGCAACTCTCAGGAGCAGTTCTTC	CASSIHGTSNSQEQFF	TRBV19	TRBJ2-1	TRBD2	NA
TGCGCCAGCAGCTACGGGACAGGGGCCAATCAGCCCCAGCATTTT	CASSYGTGANQPQHF	TRBV5-1	TRBJ1-5	TRBD1	NA
TGTGCCAGCAGCCAACGGGGGACCACAGATACGCAGTATTTT	CASSQRGTTDTQYF	TRBV14	TRBJ2-3	NA	NA
TGCGCCAGCAGCTTGGACAGGGGAGGATCACCCCTCCACTTT	CASSLDRGGSPLHF	TRBV10-1	TRBJ1-6	TRBD1	once
TGTGCCAGCAGCTTCAATACAGGCTCCTACGAGCAGTACTTC	CASSFNTGSYEQYF	TRBV13	TRBJ2-7	NA	few
TGTGCCAGCAGTCCACAACCGGGACAGGGGACTAACTATGGCTACACCTTC	CASSPQPGQGTNYGYTF	TRBV13	TRBJ1-2	TRBD1	once
TGTGCCAGCAGGCTCTGGGAGGGAGGGAATAATCAGCCCCAGCATTTT	CASRLWEGGNNQPQHF	TRBV28	TRBJ1-5	NA	NA
TGTGCCAGCAGTTTCGAGGCGGGAGGAAGCACAGATACGCAGTATTTT	CASSFEAGGSTDTQYF	TRBV6-5	TRBJ2-3	TRBD2	NA
TGTGCCAGCTCACCCGGGACTAGCGGTTACAATGAGCAGTTCTTC	CASSPGTSGYNEQFF	TRBV18	TRBJ2-1	TRBD2	NA
TGTGCCAGCAGAAGAGCGGGAGGAGGTTCCTACGAGCAGTACTTC	CASRRAGGGSYEQYF	TRBV28	TRBJ2-7	TRBD2	NA
TGCAGCGTAAGGTCGGGCGGGAGTAGAAATGAGCAGTTCTTC	CSVRSGGSRNEQFF	TRBV29-1	TRBJ2-1	TRBD2	NA
TGCGCCAGCAGCTTGTCATGGCAGGGGGCGTCTGGTAATGAGCAGTTCTTC	CASSLSWQGASGNEQFF	TRBV5-1	TRBJ2-1	TRBD1	NA
TGTGCCAGCAGCTTGGAGGGGCAGGGCCTTGGTTACCGTAGCAATCAGCCCCAGCATTTT	CASSLEGQGLGYRSNQPQHF	TRBV5-4	TRBJ1-5	NA	NA
TGTGCCAGCAGTTTAGCGGGAGGGGATTACAATGAGCAGTTCTTC	CASSLAGGDYNEQFF	TRBV28	TRBJ2-1	TRBD2	NA
TGTGCCAGCTCACCCTCATCCCAGGGGGCCGGGGAGCTGTTTTTT	CASSPSSQGAGELFF	TRBV18	TRBJ2-2	TRBD1	NA
TGTGCCACCAGCAGAGATCGCGGGACGTACAATGAGCAGTTCTTC	CATSRDRGTYNEQFF	TRBV15	TRBJ2-1	NA	NA
TGTGCCATCAGTCGAGACAGGGGGAACACTGAAGCTTTCTTT	CAISRDRGNTEAFF	TRBV10-3	TRBJ1-1	TRBD1	once
TGTGCCAGCTCACCACCCGGGACAGGGGGCGAAGCTGGCTACACCTTC	CASSPPGTGGEAGYTF	TRBV18	TRBJ1-2	TRBD1	NA
TGTGCCAGCAGTTTATCCCGCAATGAGCAGTTCTTC	CASSLSRNEQFF	TRBV28	TRBJ2-1	NA	NA
TGCGCCAGCAGCCCGGGACAGATTCAAGAGACCCAGTACTTC	CASSPGQIQETQYF	TRBV5-1	TRBJ2-5	TRBD1	NA
TGTGCCAGCAGTACCCTTAGTCTAGCGGGAGGGTCCGCGAGCTCCTACAATGAGCAGTTCTTC	CASSTLSLAGGSASSYNEQFF	TRBV27	TRBJ2-1	TRBD2	NA
TGTGCCAGCAGCCTCAGACAGGGAGGCAATCAGCCCCAGCATTTT	CASSLRQGGNQPQHF	TRBV28	TRBJ1-5	TRBD1	NA
TGTGCCAGCAGCTTAGGGGCGAGCTCCTACGAGCAGTACTTC	CASSLGASSYEQYF	TRBV11-2	TRBJ2-7	NA	NA
TGCGCCAGCGGGCAGGGATACACCACGGATGGCTACACCTTC	CASGQGYTTDGYTF	TRBV5-1	TRBJ1-2	NA	few
TGTGCCTGGAGTAGAGGCCCGGAGGTAGCGGGAGTTCACGAGCAGTACTTC	CAWSRGPEVAGVHEQYF	TRBV30	TRBJ2-7	TRBD2	NA
TGTGCCAGCAGCATAAGTCGTTCGGGGAGCGAGCAGTACTTC	CASSISRSGSEQYF	TRBV27	TRBJ2-7	NA	once
TGTGCCAGCAGCTCGCGGACAGTATACTCCTATGGCTACACCTTC	CASSSRTVYSYGYTF	TRBV5-4	TRBJ1-2	NA	NA
TGTGCCAGCCAAACAGGGGGCTGGGGCTACACCTTC	CASQTGGWGYTF	TRBV28	TRBJ1-2	TRBD1	NA
TGCGCCAGCAGCTGGGACAGGGGTCACGAGCAGTACTTC	CASSWDRGHEQYF	TRBV5-1	TRBJ2-7	TRBD1	NA
TGTGCCAGCAGCTTAGCCAGGACAGGGGGAAACGAGCAGTACTTC	CASSLARTGGNEQYF	TRBV7-2	TRBJ2-7	TRBD1	once
TGTGCCAGCATAGCGAATCAGCCCCAGCATTTT	CASIANQPQHF	TRBV12-3/TRBV12-4	TRBJ1-5	NA	NA
TGTGCCAGCAGCCAGGGTAGCAACAATCAGCCCCAGCATTTT	CASSQGSNNQPQHF	TRBV2	TRBJ1-5	NA	NA
TGTGCCACCAGTGATCGCCGGACAGGCAGCACTGAAGCTTTCTTT	CATSDRRTGSTEAFF	TRBV24-1	TRBJ1-1	TRBD1	NA
TGCGCCAGCAGCCGAGAACCTCTAGCGGGAACTTCTGGGGCCAACGTCCTGACTTTC	CASSREPLAGTSGANVLTF	TRBV4-1	TRBJ2-6	TRBD2	once
TGTGCCAGCAGCTTAGGGCGGTCGAACAATGAGCAGTTCTTC	CASSLGRSNNEQFF	TRBV7-8	TRBJ2-1	NA	few
TGTGCCAGCAGCGTAGAGGTGACAGGGGACTATGGCTACACCTTC	CASSVEVTGDYGYTF	TRBV9	TRBJ1-2	TRBD1	NA
TGTGCCAGCAGTTTAATACCAGGACAGCGATATAATTCACCCCTCCACTTT	CASSLIPGQRYNSPLHF	TRBV28	TRBJ1-6	NA	once
TGTGCCAGTAGTCCTGGGACACCCAGGAACATTCAGTACTTC	CASSPGTPRNIQYF	TRBV19	TRBJ2-4	NA	NA
TGTGCCAGCAGCAGTCAACTAGCGGGAGTTCGTCAGGCCTACAATGAGCAGTTCTTC	CASSSQLAGVRQAYNEQFF	TRBV14	TRBJ2-1	TRBD2	NA
TGCGCCAGCAGCTTGGGGAGAAGGCAAGAGACCCAGTACTTC	CASSLGRRQETQYF	TRBV5-1	TRBJ2-5	NA	once
TGTGCCAGCAGTGGACAGGGAGGCGCCCTAGCCAAAAACATTCAGTACTTC	CASSGQGGALAKNIQYF	TRBV2	TRBJ2-4	NA	NA
TGTGCCAGCAGCTTTAGAGAGACCCAGTACTTC	CASSFRETQYF	TRBV5-4	TRBJ2-5	NA	NA
TGTGCCAGCACCCCAGCGATGAACACTGAAGCTTTCTTT	CASTPAMNTEAFF	TRBV6-5	TRBJ1-1	NA	NA
TGCGCCAGCAGCTTGACCCTAAAAGAGACCCAGTACTTC	CASSLTLKETQYF	TRBV5-1	TRBJ2-5	NA	NA
TGTGCCAGCAGCTGGGGACTAGCGGGAGTTTATGAGCAGTTCTTC	CASSWGLAGVYEQFF	TRBV5-4	TRBJ2-1	TRBD2	NA
TGTGCCACCAGCAGAGAGCTTGGGAGTACGTCCTACAATGAGCAGTTCTTC	CATSRELGSTSYNEQFF	TRBV15	TRBJ2-1	NA	NA
TGTGCCACCAGTGATCCGGGACTAGCGGGAGGGCCTGGGCAGTTCTTC	CATSDPGLAGGPGQFF	TRBV24-1	TRBJ2-1	TRBD2	NA
TGTGCCAGCAGATACTCGAGCTCCTACAATGAGCAGTTCTTC	CASRYSSSYNEQFF	TRBV2	TRBJ2-1	NA	NA
TGTGCCAGCAGGACTACTAGCGGCTCCTACGAGCAGTACTTC	CASRTTSGSYEQYF	TRBV6-5	TRBJ2-7	TRBD2	NA
TGTGCCATCAGTAACAGGGGGGGCCTCACCGGGGAGCTGTTTTTT	CAISNRGGLTGELFF	TRBV10-3	TRBJ2-2	NA	NA
TGTGCCAGCTCACCCTTTACGGGGACAAATGAGCAGTTCTTC	CASSPFTGTNEQFF	TRBV18	TRBJ2-1	NA	once
TGTGCCAGTAGTAGAGAGGCGGGGGATGAAAAACTGTTTTTT	CASSREAGDEKLFF	TRBV19	TRBJ1-4	NA	NA
TGTGCCAGCAGCTTAGAGGGTAGCGTGATCCAAGAGACCCAGTACTTC	CASSLEGSVIQETQYF	TRBV7-2	TRBJ2-5	NA	NA
TGTGCCAGCAGCTTGGAAGCGGTCTCCTACGAGCAGTACTTC	CASSLEAVSYEQYF	TRBV5-4	TRBJ2-7	NA	NA
TGTGCTAGTGGTCTCCGTCTCCTTAATACGCAGTATTTT	CASGLRLLNTQYF	TRBV12-5	TRBJ2-3	NA	NA
TGCGCCAGCAGCTTGGGGACTTACACTGAAGCTTTCTTT	CASSLGTYTEAFF	TRBV5-1	TRBJ1-1	NA	once